This is a list of T cell receptor beta chains from one sample in a study of blood T cell repertoires in COVID-19. Repertoires were generated with immunoSEQ multiplex PCR, while TCRdb's copy carries only in-frame clones and drops some. The sample consists of some 270,000 clones, about 83% of them appearing once. The material sequenced was peripheral blood. These receptors were taken from a woman in her forties who had recovered from COVID-19. Both conserved end residues are part of each CDR3. A D gene is named only where the DNA matches it firmly. Only some rows state a clone size, as once, few, many or a class for expanded clones.

J: TRBJ2-1; D: NA; V: TRBV5-1; size: NA; DNA: TGCGCCAGCAGCTTGGAACAGGAATCCTCCAATGAGCAGTTCTTC; CDR3: CASSLEQESSNEQFF
J: TRBJ2-7; D: TRBD1; V: TRBV28; size: NA; DNA: TGTGCCAGCAGGTCGACAGGGGGCGGCTACGAGCAGTACTTC; CDR3: CASRSTGGGYEQYF
J: TRBJ2-7; D: TRBD2; V: TRBV30; size: once; DNA: TGTGCCTGGAGTGTACGGGGGGGCCGCGAGCAGTACTTC; CDR3: CAWSVRGGREQYF
J: TRBJ1-6; D: NA; V: TRBV5-1; size: NA; DNA: TGCGCCAGCAGCTTGGGTCGCCCTACGGGAAGTTCACCCCTCCACTTT; CDR3: CASSLGRPTGSSPLHF
J: TRBJ1-5; D: NA; V: TRBV5-8; size: once; DNA: TGTGCCAGCAGCTTTACACAGCCCCAGCATTTT; CDR3: CASSFTQPQHF
J: TRBJ2-1; D: NA; V: TRBV5-6; size: NA; DNA: TGTGCCAGCAGCTTGGAGGAGTCTTACAATGAGCAGTTCTTC; CDR3: CASSLEESYNEQFF
J: TRBJ2-3; D: NA; V: TRBV5-1; size: NA; DNA: TGCGCCAGCAGCTTGGCGGTGAGCACAGATACGCAGTATTTT; CDR3: CASSLAVSTDTQYF
J: TRBJ2-1; D: NA; V: TRBV24-1; size: NA; DNA: TGTGCCACCAGTGATCTGAGGCAGAACTACAATGAGCAGTTCTTC; CDR3: CATSDLRQNYNEQFF
J: TRBJ2-1; D: NA; V: TRBV5-1; size: once; DNA: TGCGCCAGCAGCCCGGAACCTGCGGCCTACAATGAGCAGTTCTTC; CDR3: CASSPEPAAYNEQFF
J: TRBJ2-7; D: NA; V: TRBV6-5; size: NA; DNA: TGTGCCAGCAGGGGAGGGGGGGCCTACGAGCAGTACTTC; CDR3: CASRGGGAYEQYF
J: TRBJ2-7; D: NA; V: TRBV28; size: NA; DNA: TGTGCCAGCAGTTTAGACACCTACGAGCAGTACTTC; CDR3: CASSLDTYEQYF
J: TRBJ1-5; D: NA; V: TRBV2; size: NA; DNA: TGTGCCAGCAGTATAGCGGGGGCCGTGGACAATCAGCCCCAGCATTTT; CDR3: CASSIAGAVDNQPQHF
J: TRBJ1-5; D: NA; V: TRBV9; size: NA; DNA: TGTGCCAGCAGCGTTGGTGGAGGAGCTAAGCCCCAGCATTTT; CDR3: CASSVGGGAKPQHF
J: TRBJ1-6; D: TRBD1; V: TRBV7-9; size: NA; DNA: TGTGCCAGCAGCCTCGGACAGGCGTATAATTCACCCCTCCACTTT; CDR3: CASSLGQAYNSPLHF
J: TRBJ2-5; D: NA; V: TRBV25-1; size: NA; DNA: TGTGCCAGCAGAAGTACACCTCGCGAGACCCAGTACTTC; CDR3: CASRSTPRETQYF
J: TRBJ2-7; D: TRBD1; V: TRBV7-9; size: NA; DNA: TGTGCCAGCAGCTTGGGGACAGAACTTACGGAGCAGTACTTC; CDR3: CASSLGTELTEQYF
J: TRBJ1-3; D: TRBD1; V: TRBV2; size: NA; DNA: TGTGCCAGCAGGGACAGGGGGAGAACCATATATTTT; CDR3: CASRDRGRTIYF
J: TRBJ1-2; D: TRBD1; V: TRBV29-1; size: NA; DNA: TGCAGCGTTGACGGAGAATCGGTGAAGGACAGGAGGTCTGATGGCTACACCTTC; CDR3: CSVDGESVKDRRSDGYTF
J: TRBJ1-5; D: NA; V: TRBV19; size: NA; DNA: TGTGCCAGTATCCTGTCGGGAGGAGGACAGCCCCAGCATTTT; CDR3: CASILSGGGQPQHF
J: TRBJ2-2; D: NA; V: TRBV24-1; size: few; DNA: TGTGCCACCAGTGATTTCGAGGGCAGGGGTATCACCGGGGAGCTGTTTTTT; CDR3: CATSDFEGRGITGELFF
J: TRBJ2-7; D: TRBD2; V: TRBV11-2; size: NA; DNA: TGTGCCAGCAGCTTTGGGACTAGCGGTTCCTACGAGCAGTACTTC; CDR3: CASSFGTSGSYEQYF
J: TRBJ1-2; D: NA; V: TRBV4-2; size: NA; DNA: TGTGCCAGCAGCCAAGGGCCCGAAACTAACTATGGCTACACCTTC; CDR3: CASSQGPETNYGYTF
J: TRBJ2-1; D: NA; V: TRBV10-3; size: NA; DNA: TGTGCCATCAGTGAAAGCGGAGTAGCCTACAATGAGCAGTTCTTC; CDR3: CAISESGVAYNEQFF
J: TRBJ1-6; D: NA; V: TRBV30; size: NA; DNA: TGTGCCTGGAGTTTGGGGGGGGATTCACCCCTCCACTTT; CDR3: CAWSLGGDSPLHF
J: TRBJ2-1; D: TRBD1; V: TRBV10-3; size: once; DNA: TGTGCCATCAGCCGGACAGGGAGGAATGAGCAGTTCTTC; CDR3: CAISRTGRNEQFF
J: TRBJ2-3; D: TRBD2; V: TRBV5-1; size: NA; DNA: TGCGCCAGCAGGGCAGCGGGGGATAGCACAGATACGCAGTATTTT; CDR3: CASRAAGDSTDTQYF
J: TRBJ2-7; D: TRBD2; V: TRBV18; size: NA; DNA: TGTGCCAGCTCACTGCGGCCTAGCGGATCCTACGAGCAGTACTTC; CDR3: CASSLRPSGSYEQYF
J: TRBJ2-2; D: NA; V: TRBV2; size: NA; DNA: TGTGCCAGCTCAAGGGGGGGACCCGGGGAGCTGTTTTTT; CDR3: CASSRGGPGELFF
J: TRBJ2-2; D: NA; V: TRBV14; size: NA; DNA: TGTGCCAGCAGCCGAAGACAGGTGCGCACCGGGGAGCTGTTTTTT; CDR3: CASSRRQVRTGELFF